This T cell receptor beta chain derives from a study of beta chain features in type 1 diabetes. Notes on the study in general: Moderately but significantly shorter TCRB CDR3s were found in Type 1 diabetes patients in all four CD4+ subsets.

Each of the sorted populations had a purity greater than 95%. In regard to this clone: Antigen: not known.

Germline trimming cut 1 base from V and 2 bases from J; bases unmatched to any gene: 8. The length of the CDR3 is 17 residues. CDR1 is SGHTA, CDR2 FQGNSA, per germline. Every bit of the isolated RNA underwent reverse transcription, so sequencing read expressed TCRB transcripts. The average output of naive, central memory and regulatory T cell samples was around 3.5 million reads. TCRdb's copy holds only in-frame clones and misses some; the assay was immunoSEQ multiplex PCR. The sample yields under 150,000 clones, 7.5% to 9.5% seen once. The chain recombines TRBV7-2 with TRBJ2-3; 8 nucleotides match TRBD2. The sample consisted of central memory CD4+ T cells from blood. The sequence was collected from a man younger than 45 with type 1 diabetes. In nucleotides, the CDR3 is TGTGCCAGCAGCTTAGAGGCGAGCGGGGGATACACAGATACGCAGTATTTT. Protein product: CASSLEASGGYTDTQYF.